The T cell receptor beta chain under discussion was sequenced for a study of T cell responses to AZD1222 COVID-19 vaccine (dated by TCRdb to the early 2020s). Broadly, across the study: TCR sequencing was performed for 230 to 250 trial participants, of whom around 200 were given two doses of AZD1222 and around 26 were given two doses of MenACWY control vaccine. Trial participants were enrolled into age subgroups of 18-55, 56-69 and 70-plus years, which contained about 150, 27 and 61 TCR-sequenced participants, respectively.

A distance of 16 bases separates the germline ends of V and J, which lose 4 bases and 6 bases respectively. Its CDR3 holds 14 amino acids, cysteine through phenylalanine. Only the CDR3 part of the read is kept: 42 bases, read in frame from the first base. In the germline V gene, CDR1 corresponds to MGHDK and CDR2 to SYGVNS. Remarks on this clone: It lacks a known antigen. No per-base quality is available; no much larger clone lies one base away.

What the time point label conveys for this sample: about 28 days (+/-7) after the second vaccine dose. AZD1222 recipients with second doses at about 4 weeks or about 12 weeks were pooled, because spike-specific TCR depth and breadth did not differ between schedules. Vaccinee samples came from UK trials COV001 and COV002, including a single-blind randomized controlled phase 2/3 trial of AZD1222 (ChAdOx1 nCoV-19) in healthy adults. For TCRbeta chain sequencing, PBMC samples were collected from trial participants at day 0 and at day 28 after the second dose. The CDR3 regions of human TCRbeta chains were analyzed by immunosequencing. Per the original workflow: Repertoire TCRs were matched against a reference library of SARS-CoV-2-specific TCRs generated with the MIRA antigen-specificity platform. Breadth meant the fraction of unique TCRs that were SARS-CoV-2-associated, whereas depth meant the fraction of total T cells that were SARS-CoV-2-associated. Each spike-specific TCR was assigned to its reactive spike region and to a CD4 or CD8 class using the MIRA data. Log10-transformed breadth and depth values were compared by one-way ANOVA with Sidak's multiple comparisons tests. The table comes from immuneACCESS by way of TCRdb, which keeps in-frame sequences with V and J called. Part of the clones is missing from these tables; in studies checked, under half for an unresolved V gene and the rest for unknown reasons. V, J and clone size were drawn from that table, and D and trimming were deduced from the DNA. In this sample the table shows 150,000 to 200,000 clones, approximately 93% of which occur a single time. The ten largest clones add up to more than 0.9% of the sample.

Overall study outcomes, separate from this receptor: Epitopes outside the regions mutated in the B.1.351 and B.1.1.7 variants were reportedly recognized by nearly half of the unique spike-specific TCRs. In the small 56-69-year group, the increase in depth fell short of significance, most likely because of low power. The whole spike protein was spanned by vaccine-associated CD4 TCRs, and dominant responses were seen in regions 160-218 and 743-854. Conclusions about previously exposed vaccinees are limited because only six or seven AZD1222 recipients were SARS-CoV-2 seropositive at baseline. A significant rise in spike-specific TCR breadth and depth was observed after two AZD1222 doses relative to day 0 and relative to MenACWY recipients. No day 14 peak-response samples were available, so repertoires were characterized only after the peak T cell response. Most participants were white British and females outnumbered males, and the authors suggested that clonal diversity may have been underestimated.

The V and J genes are TRBV25-1 and TRBJ2-7, with a tentative D gene TRBD1 over 6 matching bases. The sequences come from peripheral blood, collected 28 days after the second AZD1222 dose. This TCR was sampled from an adult who received the AZD1222 COVID-19 vaccine. The CDR3: CASSGSAGVREQYF. The nucleotide sequence reads as follows: TGTGCCAGCAGTGGTTCGGCAGGGGTCCGCGAGCAGTACTTC.